This is a list of T cell receptor beta chains from one sample in a study of blood T cell repertoires in COVID-19. TCRdb's table, derived via immunoSEQ multiplex PCR, lists solely in-frame clones and lacks some. The table records about 130,000 clones, over 75% of them present only once. Sequencing input: peripheral blood. These receptors came from a woman in her sixties or seventies with acute or convalescent COVID-19. Both conserved end residues are part of each CDR3. A D gene is named only where the DNA matches it firmly. Clone size, where shown, is once, few, many, or a class for clones that have expanded.

DNA | CDR3 | size | D | J | length | V
TGTGCCAGTAGCCAGGGGGAATTCGACTATGGCTACACCTTC | CASSQGEFDYGYTF | NA | TRBD1 | TRBJ1-2 | 14 | TRBV19
TGTGCCAGCAGTTTTAAAGATACGCAGTATTTT | CASSFKDTQYF | NA | NA | TRBJ2-3 | 11 | TRBV28
TGTGCCAGCAGCTCCGGGACACCCTACGAGCAGTACTTC | CASSSGTPYEQYF | NA | NA | TRBJ2-7 | 13 | TRBV7-9
TGTGCCAGCAGGCCCCGACAGGGTTGGGGAGAGACCCAGTACTTC | CASRPRQGWGETQYF | NA | TRBD1 | TRBJ2-5 | 15 | TRBV11-2
TGTGCCAGTTTGACAGCTAACTATGGCTACACCTTC | CASLTANYGYTF | NA | NA | TRBJ1-2 | 12 | TRBV6-5
TGTGCCAGCAGACAGGGGGGAAGGTCACCCCTCCACTTT | CASRQGGRSPLHF | NA | TRBD1 | TRBJ1-6 | 13 | TRBV7-8
TGTGCCAGCAGTAAGCAGGGGGCTGTAGAGACCCAGTACTTC | CASSKQGAVETQYF | few | TRBD1 | TRBJ2-5 | 14 | TRBV6-4
TGTGCCAGCAGTTACGGGAGAAGACAACTGAACACTGAAGCTTTCTTT | CASSYGRRQLNTEAFF | few | NA | TRBJ1-1 | 16 | TRBV6-5
TGTGCCATCAGTGACGTCAAGCAATATGGCTACACCTTC | CAISDVKQYGYTF | NA | NA | TRBJ1-2 | 13 | TRBV10-3
TGTGCCAGCAGTGGGGGGGCTGGGTTAAGCGGTTCCCTCTATGGCTACACCTTC | CASSGGAGLSGSLYGYTF | NA | NA | TRBJ1-2 | 18 | TRBV28
TGTGCCAGCAGCCGTTGGGGGGATCCCTCTGGAAACACCATATATTTT | CASSRWGDPSGNTIYF | NA | NA | TRBJ1-3 | 16 | TRBV9
TGCGCCAGCAGCTTGGCGCCGGGACAGGGCTACAATGAGCAGTTCTTC | CASSLAPGQGYNEQFF | NA | TRBD1 | TRBJ2-1 | 16 | TRBV5-1
TGCGCCAGCAGCTTTTCGGGGACAGGCTCTTCACCCCTCCACTTT | CASSFSGTGSSPLHF | few | TRBD1 | TRBJ1-6 | 15 | TRBV5-1
TGCGCCAGCAGCTTGGGGGACAGGGGCTATGGCTACACCTTC | CASSLGDRGYGYTF | NA | TRBD1 | TRBJ1-2 | 14 | TRBV5-1
TGTGCCAGCAGTGAACACGGGGGCCAAGAGACCCAGTACTTC | CASSEHGGQETQYF | NA | NA | TRBJ2-5 | 14 | TRBV6-1
TGTGCCAGCAGCGACATATACAATCAGCCCCAGCATTTT | CASSDIYNQPQHF | NA | NA | TRBJ1-5 | 13 | TRBV6-5
TGTGCCAGCAGTGAAGACGGACTCCCTGAGCAGTTCTTC | CASSEDGLPEQFF | once | NA | TRBJ2-1 | 13 | TRBV2
TGTGCCAGCAGAACTTACAGGGGGGTCGATGAGCAGTTCTTC | CASRTYRGVDEQFF | few | TRBD1 | TRBJ2-1 | 14 | TRBV28